The T cell receptor beta chain described here comes from a study of blood T cell repertoires in COVID-19. Background on the study: Acute and convalescent COVID-19 samples came from the United States, Italy and Spain. The cDNA or gDNA used as material had been derived from T cells, B-cell-depleted T cells, or PBMCs.

Study processing details: The assay estimated nucleated cells by amplifying reference gene primers. Libraries were prepared by immunoSEQ multiplex PCR; TCRdb keeps only in-frame clonotypes and omits some of them. Clone size and V and J calls were adopted from that table, with D and trimming inferred from the DNA. Of about 120,000 clones listed, approximately 68% were seen once; the top ten hold roughly 2.2%. This clone was found a few times. This TCR came from a woman in her 70s with acute or convalescent COVID-19. The sequencing input was peripheral blood.

Written as DNA, the CDR3 is TGCGCCAGCAGCTGGGACAGCCGGAACACCGGGGAGCTGTTTTTT. This codes for CASSWDSRNTGELFF. The rearrangement links TRBV5-1 to TRBJ2-2; 7 bases are a match to TRBD1. Trimming took 3 bases from V and 1 from J; bases not matched to a gene: 3. The CDR3 has 15 residues. Germline CDR1 is SGHRS and CDR2 is YFSETQ.